The present TCR beta chain was sequenced within a study of CD8 T cells in Susac syndrome. In germline, CDR1 is MNHEY, CDR2 SMNVEV (reference sequence). This CDR3 has 15 residues. The junction had 2 bases not matched to a gene; V was cut back by 5 bases and J by 2 bases. Reverse transcription of 0.5 to 1 ug RNA was performed with random hexamers. Via MiXCR, TCRdb re-called the immunoSEQ multiplex PCR reads, giving one row per CDR3 protein. The data contain under 200,000 distinct CDR3 sequences, 85% to 95% of them singletons. Sequencing was done on a sample of CD8+ T cells from PBMCs. This TCR was sampled from a human donor with multiple sclerosis. This chain joins TRBV27 and TRBJ2-3, with 12 nucleotides matching TRBD2. The CDR3, as DNA: TGTGCCAGCAGTGGGACTAGCGGGTTCACAGATACGCAGTATTTT. Translated: CASSGTSGFTDTQYF.